The entry below describes one T cell receptor beta chain. What it binds is not known. The protocol was immunoSEQ multiplex PCR, while the TCRdb copy is restricted to in-frame clones and leaves out a portion. The sample consists of about 220,000 clones, around nine tenths of them appearing once. This entry belongs to a study of cytomegalovirus exposure and HLA in healthy donors. Study at large: A later analysis reported the same platform for the 120 validation repertoires and the roughly 630 first-cohort repertoires.

The length of the CDR3 is 15 residues. Germline-derived CDR1 and CDR2 are SGHDT and YYEEEE. With 2 bases clipped from V and 5 bases from J, the junction kept 4 bases outside the gene matches. General observations from the study: 164 TCR beta chains were listed as cytomegalovirus-associated. Later, an analysis found that TCR clusters from the first cohort tended to co-occur in the 120 or so validation repertoires. In vitro checks showed that a few CMV-associated chains really do target CMV antigens.

The clonotype was recovered from a young woman in good health and CMV-seronegative. Sequenced sample: PBMCs. V usage is TRBV5-6 and J usage is TRBJ2-4, with TRBD1 matching 10 bases. The CDR3 sequence is CASSFDRGRENIQYF. The DNA for the CDR3 is TGTGCCAGCAGCTTCGACAGGGGGCGAGAAAACATTCAGTACTTC.